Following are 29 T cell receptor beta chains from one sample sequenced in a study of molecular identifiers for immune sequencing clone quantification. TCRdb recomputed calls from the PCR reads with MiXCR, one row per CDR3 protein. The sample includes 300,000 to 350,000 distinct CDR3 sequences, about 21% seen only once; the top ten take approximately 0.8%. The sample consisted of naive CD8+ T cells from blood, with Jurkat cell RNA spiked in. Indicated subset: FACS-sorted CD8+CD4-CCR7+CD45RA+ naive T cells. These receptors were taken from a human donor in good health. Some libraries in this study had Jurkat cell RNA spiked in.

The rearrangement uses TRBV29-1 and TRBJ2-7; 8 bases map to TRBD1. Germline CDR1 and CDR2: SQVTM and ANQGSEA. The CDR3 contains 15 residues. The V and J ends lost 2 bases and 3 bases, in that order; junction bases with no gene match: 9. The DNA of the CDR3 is TGCAGCGTTGAAATCGGGGACAGGCGAGGCTACGAGCAGTACTTC. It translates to CSVEIGDRRGYEQYF.

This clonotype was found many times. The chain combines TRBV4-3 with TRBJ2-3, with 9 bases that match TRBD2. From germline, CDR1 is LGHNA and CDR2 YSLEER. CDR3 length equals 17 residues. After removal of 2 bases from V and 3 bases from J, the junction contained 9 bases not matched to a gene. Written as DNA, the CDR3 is TGCGCCAGCAGCCAACGTTGGCGGGGGGGTCTGACAGATACGCAGTATTTT. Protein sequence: CASSQRWRGGLTDTQYF.

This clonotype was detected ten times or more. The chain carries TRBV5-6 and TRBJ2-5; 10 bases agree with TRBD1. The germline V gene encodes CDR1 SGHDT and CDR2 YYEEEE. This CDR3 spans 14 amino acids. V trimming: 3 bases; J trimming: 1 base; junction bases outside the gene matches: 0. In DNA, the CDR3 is TGTGCCAGCAGCTGGGACAGGGGCCAAGAGACCCAGTACTTC. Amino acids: CASSWDRGQETQYF.

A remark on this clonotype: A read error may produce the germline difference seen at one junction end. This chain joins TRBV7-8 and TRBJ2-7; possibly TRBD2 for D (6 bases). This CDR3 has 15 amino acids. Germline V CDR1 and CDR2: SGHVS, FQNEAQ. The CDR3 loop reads CAGSLVGGLTYEQYF. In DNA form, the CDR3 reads TGTGCCGGCAGCTTAGTTGGGGGACTCACGTACGAGCAGTACTTC.

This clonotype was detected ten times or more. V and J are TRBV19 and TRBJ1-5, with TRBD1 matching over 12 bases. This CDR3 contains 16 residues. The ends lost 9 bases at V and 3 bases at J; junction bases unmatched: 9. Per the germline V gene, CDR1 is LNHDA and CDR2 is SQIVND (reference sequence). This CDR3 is CASKGTGGASNQPQHF. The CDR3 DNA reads TGTGCCAGCAAAGGGACAGGGGGCGCGTCCAATCAGCCCCAGCATTTT.

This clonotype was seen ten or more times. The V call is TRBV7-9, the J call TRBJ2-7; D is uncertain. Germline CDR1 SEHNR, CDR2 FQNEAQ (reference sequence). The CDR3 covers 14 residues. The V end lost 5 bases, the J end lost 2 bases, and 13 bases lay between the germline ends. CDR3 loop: CASSMGRHAYEQYF. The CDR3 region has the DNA TGTGCCAGCAGCATGGGCAGGCACGCCTACGAGCAGTACTTC.

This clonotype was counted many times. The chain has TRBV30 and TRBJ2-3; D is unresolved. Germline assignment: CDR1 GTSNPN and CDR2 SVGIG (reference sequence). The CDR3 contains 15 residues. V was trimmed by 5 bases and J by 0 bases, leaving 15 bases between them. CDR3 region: CAWGTGFSSTDTQYF. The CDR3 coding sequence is TGTGCCTGGGGAACCGGGTTTTCTAGCACAGATACGCAGTATTTT. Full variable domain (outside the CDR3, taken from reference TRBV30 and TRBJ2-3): SQTIHQWPATLVQPVGSPLSLECTVEGTSNPNLYWYRQAAGRGLQLLFYSVGIGQISSEVPQNLSASRPQDRQFILSSKKLLLSDSGFYLCAWGTGFSSTDTQYFGPGTRLTVL.

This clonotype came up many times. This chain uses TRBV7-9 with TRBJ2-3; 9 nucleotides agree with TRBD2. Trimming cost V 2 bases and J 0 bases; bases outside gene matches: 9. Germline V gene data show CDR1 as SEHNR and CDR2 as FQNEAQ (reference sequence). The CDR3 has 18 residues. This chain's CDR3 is CASSLPAASGISTDTQYF. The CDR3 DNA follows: TGTGCCAGCAGCTTACCCGCAGCTAGCGGGATTAGCACAGATACGCAGTATTTT.

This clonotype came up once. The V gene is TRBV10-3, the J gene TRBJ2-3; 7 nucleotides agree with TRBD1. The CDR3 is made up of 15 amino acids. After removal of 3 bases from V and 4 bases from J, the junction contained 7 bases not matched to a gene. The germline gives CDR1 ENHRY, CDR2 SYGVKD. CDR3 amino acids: CAISDPGTAADTQYF. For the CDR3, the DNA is TGTGCCATCAGTGACCCCGGGACAGCCGCAGATACGCAGTATTTT.

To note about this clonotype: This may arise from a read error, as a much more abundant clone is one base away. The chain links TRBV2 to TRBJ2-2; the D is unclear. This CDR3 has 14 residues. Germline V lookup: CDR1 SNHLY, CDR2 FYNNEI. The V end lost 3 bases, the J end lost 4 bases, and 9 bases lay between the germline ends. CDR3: CASSEFKGTGELFF. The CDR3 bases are TGTGCCAGCAGTGAGTTTAAGGGCACCGGGGAGCTGTTTTTT.

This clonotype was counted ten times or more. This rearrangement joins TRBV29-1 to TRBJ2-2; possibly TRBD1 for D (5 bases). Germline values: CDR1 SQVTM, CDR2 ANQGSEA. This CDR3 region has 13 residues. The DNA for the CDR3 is TGCAGACAAGGCAGGGCGAACACCGGGGAGCTGTTTTTT. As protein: CRQGRANTGELFF.

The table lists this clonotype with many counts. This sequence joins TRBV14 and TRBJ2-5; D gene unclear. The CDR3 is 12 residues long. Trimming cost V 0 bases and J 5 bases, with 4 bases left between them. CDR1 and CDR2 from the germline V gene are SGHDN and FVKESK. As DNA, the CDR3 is TGTGCCAGCAGCCAAGATTCCGAGACCCAGTACTTC. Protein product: CASSQDSETQYF.

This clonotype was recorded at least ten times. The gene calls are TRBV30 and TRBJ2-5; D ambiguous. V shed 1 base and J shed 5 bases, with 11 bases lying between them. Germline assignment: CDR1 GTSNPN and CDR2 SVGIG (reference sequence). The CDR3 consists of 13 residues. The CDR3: CAWSEGVWETQYF. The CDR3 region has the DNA TGTGCCTGGAGTGAGGGCGTCTGGGAGACCCAGTACTTC.

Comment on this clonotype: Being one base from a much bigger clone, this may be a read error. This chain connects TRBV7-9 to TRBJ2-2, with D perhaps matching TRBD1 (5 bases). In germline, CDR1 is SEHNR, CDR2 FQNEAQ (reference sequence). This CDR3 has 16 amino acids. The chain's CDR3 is CASSPSTALNIGELFF. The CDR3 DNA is TGTGCCAGCAGCCCTTCGACAGCCCTAAACATCGGGGAGCTGTTTTTT.

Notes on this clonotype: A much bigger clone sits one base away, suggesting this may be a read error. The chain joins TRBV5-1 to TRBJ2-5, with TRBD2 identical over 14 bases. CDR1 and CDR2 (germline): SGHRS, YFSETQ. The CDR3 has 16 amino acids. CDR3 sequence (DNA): TGCGCCAGCAGCCTGGGACTAGCGGGAGAGCAAGAGGCCCAGTACTTC. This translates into CASSLGLAGEQEAQYF.

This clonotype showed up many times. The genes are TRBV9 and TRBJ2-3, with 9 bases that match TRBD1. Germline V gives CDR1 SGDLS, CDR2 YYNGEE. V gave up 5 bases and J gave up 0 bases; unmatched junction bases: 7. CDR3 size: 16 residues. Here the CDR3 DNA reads TGTGCCAGCAGTCGTCTGGACAGGGGAAGCACAGATACGCAGTATTTT. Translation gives CASSRLDRGSTDTQYF.

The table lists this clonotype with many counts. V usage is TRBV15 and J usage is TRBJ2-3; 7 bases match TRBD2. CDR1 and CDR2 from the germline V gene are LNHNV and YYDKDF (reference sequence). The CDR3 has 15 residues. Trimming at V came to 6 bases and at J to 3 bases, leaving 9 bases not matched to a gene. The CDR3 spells CATSTWGGLTDTQYF. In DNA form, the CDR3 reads TGTGCCACCAGTACCTGGGGGGGTTTAACAGATACGCAGTATTTT.

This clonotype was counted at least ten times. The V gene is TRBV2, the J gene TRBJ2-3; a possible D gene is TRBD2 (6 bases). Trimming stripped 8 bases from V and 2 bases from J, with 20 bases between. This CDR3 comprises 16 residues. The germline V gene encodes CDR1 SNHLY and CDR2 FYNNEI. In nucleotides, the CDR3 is TGTGCCAGCGCTCGTGGATTAGCGGCGCTCACAGATACGCAGTATTTT. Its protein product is CASARGLAALTDTQYF.

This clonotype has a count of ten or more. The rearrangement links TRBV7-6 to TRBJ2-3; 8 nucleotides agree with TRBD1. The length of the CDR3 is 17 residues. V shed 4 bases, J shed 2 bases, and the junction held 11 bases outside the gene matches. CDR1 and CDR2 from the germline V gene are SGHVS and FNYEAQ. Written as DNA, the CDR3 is TGTGCCAGCAGCTCCCAGACAGGGGTTATCTTCACAGATACGCAGTATTTT. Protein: CASSSQTGVIFTDTQYF.

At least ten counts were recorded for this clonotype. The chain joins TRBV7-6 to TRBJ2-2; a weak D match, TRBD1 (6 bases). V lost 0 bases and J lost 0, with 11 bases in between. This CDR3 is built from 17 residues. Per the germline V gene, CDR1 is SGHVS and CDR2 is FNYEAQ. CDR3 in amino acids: CASSLAVGASNTGELFF. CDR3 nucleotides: TGTGCCAGCAGCTTAGCGGTGGGGGCCTCGAACACCGGGGAGCTGTTTTTT.

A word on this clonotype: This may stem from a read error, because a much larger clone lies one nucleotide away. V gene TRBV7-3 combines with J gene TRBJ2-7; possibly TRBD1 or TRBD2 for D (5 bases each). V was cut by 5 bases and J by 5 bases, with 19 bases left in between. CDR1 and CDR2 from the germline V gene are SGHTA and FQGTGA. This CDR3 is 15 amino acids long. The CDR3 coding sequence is TGTGCCAGCAGCCCCCTCCGGGACCAAATTGACGAGCAGTACTTC. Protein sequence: CASSPLRDQIDEQYF.

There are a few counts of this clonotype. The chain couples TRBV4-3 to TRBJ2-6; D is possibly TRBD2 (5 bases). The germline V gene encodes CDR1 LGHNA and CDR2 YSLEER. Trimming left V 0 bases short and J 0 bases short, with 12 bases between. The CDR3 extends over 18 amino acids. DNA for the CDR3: TGCGCCAGCAGCCAAGATCGGGGTCTAATCTCTGGGGCCAACGTCCTGACTTTC. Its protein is CASSQDRGLISGANVLTF.

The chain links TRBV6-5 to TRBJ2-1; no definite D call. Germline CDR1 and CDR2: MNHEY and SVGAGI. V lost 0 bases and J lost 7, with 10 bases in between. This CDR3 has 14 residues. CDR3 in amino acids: CASSYSMSWNEQFF. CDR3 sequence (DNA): TGTGCCAGCAGTTACTCGATGTCTTGGAATGAGCAGTTCTTC.

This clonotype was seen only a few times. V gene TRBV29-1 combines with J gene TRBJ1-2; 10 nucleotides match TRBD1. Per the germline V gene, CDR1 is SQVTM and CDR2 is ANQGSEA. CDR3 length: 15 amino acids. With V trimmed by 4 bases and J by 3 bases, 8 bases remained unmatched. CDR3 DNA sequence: TGCAGCGTTGGCGGGACAGGGGAAGGGGACTATGGCTACACCTTC. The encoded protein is CSVGGTGEGDYGYTF.

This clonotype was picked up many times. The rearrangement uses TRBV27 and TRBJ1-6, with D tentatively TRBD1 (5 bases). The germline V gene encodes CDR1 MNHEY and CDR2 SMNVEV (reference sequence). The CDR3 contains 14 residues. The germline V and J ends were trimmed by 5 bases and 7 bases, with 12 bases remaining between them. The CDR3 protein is CASSPGRGNSPLHF. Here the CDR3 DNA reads TGTGCCAGCAGTCCGGGTCGGGGCAATTCACCCCTCCACTTT.

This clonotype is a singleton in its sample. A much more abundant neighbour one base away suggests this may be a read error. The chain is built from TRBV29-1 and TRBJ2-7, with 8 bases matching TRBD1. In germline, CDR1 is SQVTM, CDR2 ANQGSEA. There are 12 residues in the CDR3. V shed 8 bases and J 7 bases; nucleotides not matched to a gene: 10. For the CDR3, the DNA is TGCAGCACATACAGGGGGAGGTATGAGCAGTACTTC. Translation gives CSTYRGRYEQYF.

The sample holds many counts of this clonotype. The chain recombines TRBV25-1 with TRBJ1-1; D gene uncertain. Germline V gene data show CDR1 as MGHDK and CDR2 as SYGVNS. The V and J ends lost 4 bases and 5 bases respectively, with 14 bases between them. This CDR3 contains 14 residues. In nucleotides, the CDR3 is TGTGCCAGCAGTGGACCACAGTCATGGACTGAAGCTTTCTTT. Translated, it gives CASSGPQSWTEAFF.

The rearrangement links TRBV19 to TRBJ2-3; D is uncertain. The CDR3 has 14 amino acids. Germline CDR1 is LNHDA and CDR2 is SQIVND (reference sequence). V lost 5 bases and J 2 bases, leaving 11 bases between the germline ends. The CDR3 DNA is TGTGCCAGTAGTGTAGGTCAGACCACAGATACGCAGTATTTT. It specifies CASSVGQTTDTQYF.

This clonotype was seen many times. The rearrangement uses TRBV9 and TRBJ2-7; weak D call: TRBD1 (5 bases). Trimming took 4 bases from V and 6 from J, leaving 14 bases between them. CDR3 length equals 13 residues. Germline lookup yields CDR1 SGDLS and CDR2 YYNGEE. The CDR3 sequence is CASSLPPGSEQYF. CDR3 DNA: TGTGCCAGCAGCCTTCCACCAGGGTCCGAGCAGTACTTC. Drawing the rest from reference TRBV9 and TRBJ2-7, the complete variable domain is DSGVTQTPKHLITATGQRVTLRCSPRSGDLSVYWYQQSLDQGLQFLIQYYNGEERAKGNILERFSAQQFPDLHSELNLSSLELGDSALYFCASSLPPGSEQYFGPGTRLTVT.